These 24 T cell receptor beta chains were sequenced from one sample in a study of blood T cells in healthy people across ages. Alongside a J-beta primer mix, a sample-barcoded 5' primer served in a second PCR lasting about 7 to 11 cycles. TCRdb analysed the 5' RACE reads with MiXCR anew, one entry per CDR3 protein. The sample includes about 730,000 distinct CDR3 sequences, about 40% of them seen just once. The specimen was blood. The receptors here all came from a woman in her fifties or sixties in good health.

This clonotype was observed a handful of times. The chain links TRBV3-1 to TRBJ2-7, with TRBD2 as a possible D gene (5 bases). The V end lost 1 base, the J end lost 6 bases, and 7 bases lay between the germline ends. The CDR3 length is 12 residues. Germline values: CDR1 LGHDT, CDR2 YNNKEL (reference sequence). This CDR3 is CASSQGTGEQYF. The DNA for the CDR3 is TGTGCCAGCAGCCAAGGGACTGGCGAGCAGTACTTC.

This clonotype was seen a few times. J is TRBJ1-4 and V is TRBV14; D call uncertain. The CDR3 is 12 residues long. Germline CDR1 SGHDN, CDR2 FVKESK. Trimming left V 4 bases short and J 5 bases short, with 5 bases between. CDR3 nucleotides: TGTGCCAGCAGCCGAACGAATGAAAAACTGTTTTTT. Its translation is CASSRTNEKLFF. Variable domain in full (rest from reference TRBV14 and TRBJ1-4): EAGVTQFPSHSVIEKGQTVTLRCDPISGHDNLYWYRRVMGKEIKFLLHFVKESKQDESGMPNNRFLAERTGGTYSTLKVQPAELEDSGVYFCASSRTNEKLFFGSGTQLSVL.

This chain joins TRBV20-1 and TRBJ2-4; no clear D gene. This CDR3 has 13 residues. The V gene lost 5 bases and the J gene lost 13 bases, with 21 bases spanning the gap. Germline loops: CDR1 DFQATT, CDR2 SNEGSKA (reference sequence). The CDR3 here is CSAEPDSRCEQYF. The CDR3 DNA is TGCAGTGCTGAACCAGACTCGCGCTGTGAGCAGTACTTC.

There are a few counts of this clonotype. V is TRBV15 and J is TRBJ2-3, with 12 bases lining up with TRBD2. This CDR3 contains 17 residues. Germline CDR1 reads LNHNV; CDR2 reads YYDKDF (reference sequence). Trimming cost V 1 base and J 4 bases; bases outside gene matches: 6. The CDR3 here is CATSRGTSGGPSDTQYF. CDR3 DNA sequence: TGTGCCACCAGCAGAGGAACTAGCGGGGGGCCCTCAGATACGCAGTATTTT.

The genes are TRBV6-1 and TRBJ1-2; D not resolved. Germline CDR1 MNHNS, CDR2 SASEGT. This CDR3 spans 12 amino acids. V lost 6 bases to trimming and J lost 6 bases, with 11 bases between them. The DNA of the CDR3 is TGTGCCAGCAGCCCCGGGTTAGATGGCTACACCTTC. This codes for CASSPGLDGYTF.

This chain uses TRBV6-4 with TRBJ2-7; 10 nucleotides align to TRBD2. CDR3 size: 15 residues. Germline values: CDR1 MRHNA, CDR2 SNTAGT. Unmatched junction bases numbered 10, after V lost 4 bases and J lost 7 bases. The CDR3, as DNA: TGTGCCAGCAGTGTAGCGGGGGGCCTGAACAATGAGCAGTACTTC. Translated, it gives CASSVAGGLNNEQYF.

The rearrangement links TRBV20-1 to TRBJ2-5, with TRBD2 identical over 12 bases. V lost 1 base and J lost 5; bases outside the gene matches: 2. The CDR3 loop spans 14 amino acids. The germline V gene has CDR1 DFQATT and CDR2 SNEGSKA (reference sequence). CDR3 nucleotides: TGCAGTGCTAGAGTCCTAGCGGGGGGGGAGACCCAGTACTTC. Translation gives CSARVLAGGETQYF.

As DNA, the CDR3 is TGTGCCAGCAGCTTAGCCCTGGGGGCCGATGGCTACACCTTC. This gives the protein CASSLALGADGYTF. The chain combines TRBV7-9 with TRBJ1-2; D is possibly TRBD1 (6 bases). The CDR3 length is 14 residues. The germline V gene has CDR1 SEHNR and CDR2 FQNEAQ (reference sequence). Between the trimmed V and J ends, which lost 0 bases and 6 bases, there was a span of 11 bases.

J is TRBJ2-1 and V is TRBV4-3; D gene ambiguous. Germline V lookup: CDR1 LGHNA, CDR2 YSLEER. Trimming stripped 0 bases from V and 10 bases from J, with 16 bases between. This CDR3 comprises 15 residues. CDR3 nucleotides: TGCGCCAGCAGCCAAGATAGGCGCAGCGCTCCCGAGCAGTTCTTC. As protein: CASSQDRRSAPEQFF.

The V and J genes are TRBV18 and TRBJ2-1; 8 bases match TRBD2. Germline assignment: CDR1 KGHSH and CDR2 LQKENI. This CDR3 is 17 amino acids long. V was pared by 3 bases and J by 8 bases, with 15 bases of the junction left unmatched. Written as DNA, the CDR3 is TGTGCCAGCTCACCGCAGGCTAGCGGGTTTGGGGTAGATGAGCAGTTCTTC. Encoded protein: CASSPQASGFGVDEQFF.

This clonotype was seen a few times. This chain connects TRBV3-1 to TRBJ1-2; unclear D gene. V shed 0 bases and J shed 1 base, with 15 bases lying between them. The CDR3 spans 17 residues. Per the germline V gene, CDR1 is LGHDT and CDR2 is YNNKEL (reference sequence). The CDR3 protein is CASSQEGRPRSNYGYTF. The CDR3 nucleotides are TGTGCCAGCAGCCAAGAGGGCCGCCCGCGGAGTAACTATGGCTACACCTTC.

This clonotype was found a few times. A much more abundant neighbour one base away suggests this may be a read error. The chain recombines TRBV12-3 or TRBV12-4 with TRBJ2-3, with D maybe TRBD2 (7 bases). The CDR3 loop spans 12 amino acids. CDR3 loop: CASRRGGDMQYF. CDR3 sequence (DNA): TGTGCCAGCAGAAGGGGGGGAGATATGCAGTATTTT.

This clonotype was counted between two and nine times. The V and J genes are TRBV20-1 and TRBJ2-5, with a weak D call TRBD1 (5 bases). Judging by the DNA end, TRBJ2-7 fits better; the J call may be wrong. The CDR3 runs to 11 residues. In germline, CDR1 is DFQATT, CDR2 SNEGSKA (reference sequence). This chain's CDR3 is CRVGHGDEQYF. CDR3 sequence (DNA): TGCCGGGTGGGGCACGGCGACGAGCAGTACTTC.

This chain joins TRBV6-5 and TRBJ1-2; no clear D gene. The V end lost 5 bases, the J end lost 4 bases, and 14 bases lay between the germline ends. Germline values: CDR1 MNHEY, CDR2 SVGAGI. The CDR3 contains 14 residues. In DNA form, the CDR3 reads TGTGCCAGCAGTCCTCCGGGAGTCATCTATGGCTACACCTTC. It translates to CASSPPGVIYGYTF.

The chain links TRBV7-3 to TRBJ2-1; 13 bases align to TRBD2. J lost 3 bases, V lost 5 bases, and 7 bases had no gene match. Germline V gene lookup returns CDR1 SGHTA and CDR2 FQGTGA. The CDR3 runs 17 residues. The CDR3 sequence is CASSPGLAGVSYNEQFF. The CDR3 DNA sequence: TGTGCCAGCAGCCCAGGACTAGCGGGGGTCAGCTACAATGAGCAGTTCTTC.

The chain combines TRBV7-2 with TRBJ2-3; 11 bases are a match to TRBD2. The trim removed 0 bases at V and 7 bases at J, leaving 3 bases unmatched. CDR3 length: 15 amino acids. CDR1 is SGHTA, CDR2 FQGNSA, per germline. CDR3: CASSLATSGTYTQYF. The CDR3 nucleotides are TGTGCCAGCAGCTTAGCGACTAGCGGGACCTATACGCAGTATTTT. The full variable domain, in which reference TRBV7-2 and TRBJ2-3 provide the parts outside the CDR3, is GAGVSQSPSNKVTEKGKDVELRCDPISGHTALYWYRQSLGQGLEFLIYFQGNSAPDKSGLPSDRFSAERTGGSVSTLTIQRTQQEDSAVYLCASSLATSGTYTQYFGPGTRLTVL.

This clonotype was seen only a few times. The V and J genes are TRBV25-1 and TRBJ1-4; D gene ambiguous. V lost 2 bases to trimming and J lost 3 bases, with 10 bases between them. Germline loops: CDR1 MGHDK, CDR2 SYGVNS. The CDR3 runs to 15 residues. The CDR3, as DNA: TGTGCCAGCAGTGAACAAGGACCTTCTAATGAAAAACTGTTTTTT. It encodes CASSEQGPSNEKLFF. The full variable domain, its missing parts supplied by reference TRBV25-1 and TRBJ1-4, is EADIYQTPRYLVIGTGKKITLECSQTMGHDKMYWYQQDPGMELHLIHYSYGVNSTEKGDLSSESTVSRIRTEHFPLTLESARPSHTSQYLCASSEQGPSNEKLFFGSGTQLSVL.

Regarding this clonotype: A read error may be the cause here, since a much bigger clone is one base away. The V gene is TRBV7-8, the J gene TRBJ1-1; D is ambiguous. Per germline, CDR1 SGHVS and CDR2 FQNEAQ. The germline V and J ends were trimmed by 6 bases and 2 bases, with 7 bases remaining between them. There are 12 residues in the CDR3. In DNA, the CDR3 is TGTGCCAGCAGACCAGATAACACTGAAGCTTTCTTT. As protein: CASRPDNTEAFF.

The rearrangement uses TRBV5-1 and TRBJ1-5; TRBD1 agrees at 8 bases. This CDR3 has 15 amino acids. The V gene's germline CDR1 is SGHRS and CDR2 YFSETQ. J lost 7 bases, V lost 0 bases, and 6 bases had no gene match. The CDR3 reads CASSLGQGAWQPQHF. The CDR3 coding sequence is TGCGCCAGCAGCTTGGGGCAGGGGGCCTGGCAGCCCCAGCATTTT.

This clonotype was observed a handful of times. The CDR3 DNA reads TGTGCCATCCGCCCTCTCGTGGGACAGGGGGTAGGCGAGCAGTACTTC. This codes for CAIRPLVGQGVGEQYF. V is TRBV10-3 and J is TRBJ2-4; 11 bases are shared with TRBD1. The DNA end favors TRBJ2-7, so the J call may be wrong. CDR1 and CDR2 from the germline V gene are ENHRY and SYGVKD. This CDR3 comprises 16 residues.

About this clonotype: Being one base from a much bigger clone, this may be a read error. V gene TRBV20-1 combines with J gene TRBJ2-7; the match to TRBD2 covers 8 bases. The CDR3 spans 16 residues. The germline V gene has CDR1 DFQATT and CDR2 SNEGSKA (reference sequence). Germline trimming cut 5 bases from V and 7 bases from J; bases unmatched to any gene: 19. The CDR3 loop is CSAGGSIGRAYNEQYF. Written as DNA, the CDR3 is TGCAGTGCTGGGGGGTCTATCGGGAGGGCGTACAATGAGCAGTACTTC.

Sample share makes this clonotype medium-sized. V gene TRBV29-1 combines with J gene TRBJ2-3; the match to TRBD1 covers 9 bases. The ends lost 5 bases at V and 7 bases at J; junction bases unmatched: 7. CDR3 length equals 13 residues. The germline CDR1 and CDR2 sequences are SQVTM and ANQGSEA. CDR3 in DNA: TGCAGCGTTCAACAGGGGGCATCGAATACGCAGTATTTT. Its protein is CSVQQGASNTQYF.

As DNA, the CDR3 is TGCAGTGCTAGAGGACAGGGGGCTGTTCTAAACACTGAAGCTTTCTTT. This translates into CSARGQGAVLNTEAFF. The chain has TRBV20-1 and TRBJ1-1; 10 bases are shared with TRBD1. CDR3 length: 16 amino acids. Trimming at V came to 1 base and at J to 2 bases, leaving 7 bases not matched to a gene. CDR1 is DFQATT and CDR2 is SNEGSKA in the germline V gene (reference sequence).

The chain recombines TRBV10-3 with TRBJ1-1; D ambiguous. The V end was cut by 3 bases, the J end by 4 bases, with 9 bases between. The CDR3 consists of 13 residues. Per germline, CDR1 ENHRY and CDR2 SYGVKD. CDR3 residues: CAISDSRSTEAFF. CDR3 nucleotide sequence: TGTGCCATCAGTGACAGTAGGAGCACTGAAGCTTTCTTT.